Each of the 28 T cell receptor delta chains below was sequenced from the same sample in a study of DNA immune sequencing with unique molecular identifiers. A 32-plex genomic DNA assay used primers for all 8 TRDV and 4 TRDJ genes. A 12-nucleotide UMI was added during 3 barcoding PCR cycles before adapter PCR. TCRdb processed the multiplex PCR reads again with the CATT caller. The sample consists of about 2,500 delta-chain clones, over 12% of them appearing once. The sequenced material came from gamma-delta T cells from PBMCs. These receptors all stem from a human donor in good health.

V usage is TRDV1 and J usage is TRDJ1; 7 bases are shared with TRDD3. V trimming: 1 base; J trimming: 5 bases; junction bases outside the gene matches: 22. This CDR3 is 20 amino acids long. Germline CDR1 is TSWWSYY and CDR2 is QGS. The DNA of the CDR3 is TGTGCTCTTGGGGAACGTTTTATCCCTTCATACTGGGGTCGTCGGGATAAACTCATCTTT. It encodes CALGERFIPSYWGRRDKLIF.

V usage is TRDV1 and J usage is TRDJ1; a possible D gene is TRDD3 (6 bases). Since TCRdb gives no J gene, matching the DNA to germline was used here to assign it. Trimming removed 3 bases at V and 5 bases at J, with 49 bases between. This CDR3 comprises 26 residues. Germline loops: CDR1 TSWWSYY, CDR2 QGS. CDR3 amino acids: CALGEGGIWHLGLGDTKSLGRDKLIF. Here the CDR3 DNA reads TGTGCTCTTGGGGAGGGGGGTATATGGCACCTCGGCCTAGGCGATACCAAGAGCCTGGGGAGGGATAAACTCATCTTT.

This clone has a handful of counts. A read error is likely here: a far larger clone is one base away. The rearrangement uses TRDV3 and TRDJ1, with TRDD3 matching 9 bases. The germline CDR1 and CDR2 sequences are TVYSNPD and GDNSRS (reference sequence). The CDR3 extends over 18 amino acids. The CDR3 coding sequence is TGTGCCTCTTACGTTCCTACTAAGAGGGGGGGATACACCAATAAACTCATCTTT. Translation: CASYVPTKRGGYTNKLIF.

This chain connects TRDV1 to TRDJ1; 8 bases line up with TRDD3. CDR1 is TSWWSYY and CDR2 is QGS in the germline V gene. The CDR3 length is 21 residues. The V segment lost 4 bases and the J segment 2 bases; nucleotides outside the gene matches: 24. The CDR3 DNA sequence: TGTGCTCTTGGGGCACTCTGGGAATGGGGGATCCGGGGCGCTGTAACCGATAAACTCATCTTT. Encoded protein: CALGALWEWGIRGAVTDKLIF.

By sample share, this clone is medium-sized. The rearrangement links TRDV2 to TRDJ1, with D maybe TRDD3 (6 bases). The germline CDR1 and CDR2 sequences are GEAIGNYY and EKD. Trimming cost V 9 bases and J 4 bases, with 29 bases left between them. This CDR3 has 17 amino acids. In DNA form, the CDR3 reads TGTGCCGTGACACGGGGCTGGGGCCCATTGGCCCACGATAAACTCATCTTT. Translation gives CAVTRGWGPLAHDKLIF.

This clone has more than one count but fewer than ten. TCRdb's protein, taken from a much larger clone, differs from this DNA's translation at residue 4, likely owing to a read error; the protein displayed comes from the DNA. The V call is TRDV1, the J call TRDJ1; weak D call: TRDD3 (5 bases). CDR3 length: 11 amino acids. The germline V gene encodes CDR1 TSWWSYY and CDR2 QGS. V dropped 8 bases and J dropped 4 bases, with 8 bases sitting between them. CDR3 in DNA: TGTGCTCTTAGGGGGTTCGATAAACTCATCTTT. It yields the protein CALRGFDKLIF.

Ten or more counts support this clone. This chain connects TRDV3 to TRDJ1, with 7 bases fitting TRDD2. V trimming: 1 base; J trimming: 2 bases; junction bases outside the gene matches: 22. The germline CDR1 and CDR2 sequences are TVYSNPD and GDNSRS (reference sequence). This CDR3 comprises 19 residues. CDR3 nucleotides: TGTGCCTTTATTATCCTTCCTCAAGCCCTCCGGGGAGATACCGATAAACTCATCTTT. This gives the protein CAFIILPQALRGDTDKLIF.

J is TRDJ1 and V is TRDV2; D is possibly TRDD3 (6 bases). The V end lost 2 bases, the J end lost 4 bases, and 16 bases lay between the germline ends. Germline CDR1 and CDR2: GEAIGNYY and EKD. This CDR3 comprises 15 residues. In nucleotides, the CDR3 is TGTGCCTGTGACAATGTGGGGATTCAGGGCGATAAACTCATCTTT. As protein: CACDNVGIQGDKLIF.

A few counts support this clone. With a far larger clone one base away, a read error is the likely cause. Additional DNA sequences in this sample encode the identical CDR3. V is TRDV2 and J is TRDJ1; D possibly corresponds to TRDD3 (6 bases). There are 18 residues in the CDR3. CDR1 and CDR2 from the germline V gene are GEAIGNYY and EKD. CDR3 bases: TGTGCCTGTGACTCACACGGACCCGGGGGAAAGTACACCGATAAGCTCATCTTT. Its protein is CACDSHGPGGKYTDKLIF.

CDR3 sequence: CAARTRGGYFLSYTDKLIF. The CDR3 region has the DNA TGTGCAGCTCGGACAAGGGGGGGTTACTTCCTTTCGTACACCGATAAACTCATCTTT. The chain couples TRAV29/DV5 to TRDJ1, with D possibly TRDD2 on 6 matching bases. As TCRdb names no J gene, one was assigned here on the basis of a DNA match to germline. CDR3 size: 19 residues. In germline, CDR1 is NSMFDY, CDR2 ISSIKDK. Trimming left V 5 bases short and J 0 bases short, with 29 bases between.

This clone was counted a few times. A clone one base away is much larger, so this may be a read error. CDR3 nucleotides: TGTGCCTGTGACACTAACACCGATAAACTCATCTTT. Its translation: CACDTNTDKLIF. The chain recombines TRDV2 with TRDJ2; D unclear. TRDJ1 explains the end of the DNA better; the J call may be wrong. The CDR3 spans 12 residues. The germline CDR1 and CDR2 sequences are GEAIGNYY and EKD.

There are a few counts of this clone. A far larger clone is off by one base, so a read error is likely. Other DNA variants within this sample encode the same CDR3. This chain links TRDV2 with TRDJ1; weak D call: TRDD3 (5 bases). Germline V gene data show CDR1 as GEAIGNYY and CDR2 as EKD. This CDR3 spans 20 amino acids. V was clipped by 0 bases and J by 7 bases, with 32 bases between them. CDR3 in DNA: TGTGCCTGTGACACCGTAGGGGTCGGTCCCCTCGATACAGCCCTCCGTAAACTCATCTTT. Translation gives CACDTVGVGPLDTALRKLIF.

Notes on this clone: The mismatch at residue 10 between this DNA's translation and the TCRdb protein of a much larger clone likely reflects a read error; the protein shown is translated from the DNA. V and J are TRDV2 and TRDJ1, with 13 positions matching TRDD3. Looked up from germline, CDR1 is GEAIGNYY and CDR2 is EKD. The CDR3 is 16 amino acids. The V segment lost 3 bases and the J segment 6 bases; nucleotides outside the gene matches: 9. CDR3: CACDVLGDTGENKLIF. In nucleotides, the CDR3 is TGTGCCTGTGACGTACTGGGGGATACGGGAGAAAATAAACTCATCTTT.

In regard to this clone: This likely traces to a read error, being one base from a far larger clone. This chain connects TRAV29/DV5 to TRDJ1; possibly TRDD2 for D (6 bases). The J gene comes from matching the DNA to germline here; TCRdb lacks it. V dropped 2 bases and J dropped 0 bases, with 32 bases sitting between them. The germline V gene has CDR1 NSMFDY and CDR2 ISSIKDK. The CDR3 spans 21 residues. This chain's CDR3 is CAASRWLPRPGGLFYTDKLIF. DNA for the CDR3: TGTGCAGCAAGTCGTTGGCTTCCTCGCCCTGGTGGACTCTTCTACACCGATAAACTCATCTTT.

This clone has only a few counts. This chain connects TRDV1 to TRDJ1; 9 bases align to TRDD3. Germline lookup yields CDR1 TSWWSYY and CDR2 QGS. The CDR3 consists of 18 residues. J was trimmed by 10 bases and V by 3 bases; bases with no gene match: 21. The CDR3 here is CALGDFYWGTVGDRRLIF. For the CDR3, the DNA is TGTGCTCTTGGGGATTTTTACTGGGGGACAGTGGGTGACCGGAGACTCATCTTT.

The table lists this clone with a few counts. A read error is likely here: a far larger clone is one base away. The V gene is TRDV2, the J gene TRDJ1, with a possible D match to TRDD3 (6 bases). Germline lookup yields CDR1 GEAIGNYY and CDR2 EKD. Trimming shortened V by 2 bases and J by 3 bases, and 21 bases separated the two germline ends. This CDR3 spans 17 amino acids. CDR3 region: CACDSLDWVIHSDKLIF. CDR3 nucleotide sequence: TGTGCCTGTGACAGCCTAGACTGGGTGATTCACTCCGATAAACTCATCTTT.

This clone was picked up many times. V gene TRDV1 combines with J gene TRDJ2; TRDD3 aligns across 12 bases. TCRdb offers no J gene call, so here the DNA was matched to germline to obtain one. In germline, CDR1 is TSWWSYY, CDR2 QGS. This CDR3 has 25 amino acids. Trimming removed 1 base from V and 6 bases from J; junction bases left unmatched: 30. The CDR3 coding sequence is TGTGCTCTTGGGGAACGTTTCGGTCTTCCTACTCTGTACTGGGGGATACTTGGGCGGGCAGCACAACTCTTCTTT. This translates into CALGERFGLPTLYWGILGRAAQLFF.

Within the sample, this clone is medium-sized. This sequence joins TRDV2 and TRDJ3; maybe TRDD3 (5 bases). V lost 3 bases, J lost 0 bases, and 17 bases lay in between. This CDR3 spans 19 amino acids. Germline V gene sequence: CDR1 GEAIGNYY, CDR2 EKD. The CDR3 nucleotides are TGTGCCTGTGACCCCATCCTCGGGGAGAACTCCTGGGACACCCGACAGATGTTTTTC. Translating it yields CACDPILGENSWDTRQMFF.

By sample share, this clone is medium-sized. The CDR3, as DNA: TGTGCCTGTGAACCACTGGGGGGCCTACACCGAGATAAACTCATCTTT. Encoded protein: CACEPLGGLHRDKLIF. This chain joins TRDV2 and TRDJ1; 8 bases are shared with TRDD3. Unmatched junction bases numbered 14, after V lost 4 bases and J lost 5 bases. CDR1 and CDR2 (germline): GEAIGNYY, EKD. The CDR3 covers 16 residues.

This clone was counted between two and nine times. This probably arose from a read error, given a far larger clone one base away. In the same sample, other DNA sequences code for this CDR3. CDR3 bases: TGTGCCTGTGACAACCTCTCTGGGGATACGCAGTCCACCGATAAACTCATTTTT. This encodes CACDNLSGDTQSTDKLIF. The genes are TRDV2 and TRDJ1, with TRDD3 matching over 9 bases. The CDR3 has 18 amino acids. Germline values: CDR1 GEAIGNYY, CDR2 EKD.

By sample share, this clone is medium-sized. The sample holds other DNA sequences that translate to the same CDR3. The gene calls are TRDV3 and TRDJ1; D is unresolved. The germline V gene has CDR1 TVYSNPD and CDR2 GDNSRS (reference sequence). The CDR3 sequence is 18 residues long. The V and J ends lost 4 bases and 0 bases respectively, with 27 bases between them. Here the CDR3 reads CASATFYVPRLYTDKLIF. In nucleotides, the CDR3 is TGTGCCTCCGCGACGTTCTACGTTCCCCGACTTTACACCGATAAACTCATCTTT.

By frequency in the sample, this clone is medium-sized (0.01 to 0.1%). The chain combines TRDV1 with TRDJ1; a possible D gene is TRDD3 (6 bases). TCRdb supplies no J gene; here it was assigned by aligning the nucleotide sequence to germline. V dropped 0 bases and J dropped 3 bases, with 38 bases sitting between them. The CDR3 is 24 amino acids. CDR1 is TSWWSYY, CDR2 QGS, per germline. The CDR3: CALGELVTPDNTASGDLEADKLIF. DNA of the CDR3: TGTGCTCTTGGGGAACTAGTAACGCCCGATAACACGGCCTCTGGGGACCTGGAGGCCGATAAACTCATCTTT.

This clone rates as medium-sized (0.01 to 0.1%). V usage is TRDV2 and J usage is TRDJ1; D perhaps matches TRDD3 (5 bases). The CDR3 extends over 15 amino acids. Trimming stripped 3 bases from V and 0 bases from J, with 13 bases between. Germline CDR1 is GEAIGNYY and CDR2 is EKD. This CDR3 reads CACDPLEGDTDKLIF. CDR3 coding DNA: TGTGCCTGTGACCCCTTGGAGGGGGACACCGATAAACTCATCTTT.

This clone was found a few times. The protein recorded in TCRdb matches a much larger clone and deviates from this DNA's translation at residue 3, suggesting a read error; the protein here is obtained by translating the DNA. The chain is built from TRDV2 and TRDJ1; 9 nucleotides line up with TRDD3. The CDR3 spans 15 residues. The germline V gene has CDR1 GEAIGNYY and CDR2 EKD. CDR3 sequence reads: CAYDLLGEPTDKLIF. The CDR3 DNA reads as TGTGCCTATGACTTACTGGGGGAGCCCACCGATAAACTCATCTTT.

For this clone: The protein TCRdb lists belongs to a much larger clone and differs from this DNA's translation at residue 10, which points to a read error; the protein shown is made from the DNA. The J gene corresponds to TRDJ1; a V gene call is absent; the table's D call, TRDD3, was not checked against the DNA. CDR3 length equals 15 residues. In DNA form, the CDR3 reads TGTGCCTGTGACATTCTGGGGATAAACTCCGATAAACTCATCTTT. It yields the protein CACDILGINSDKLIF.

This clone rates as large. The V gene is TRDV2, the J gene TRDJ1; 11 bases map to TRDD3. CDR3 length: 18 amino acids. Losses at the gene ends were 0 bases for V and 3 bases for J; bases not matched to a gene: 11. CDR1 and CDR2 from the germline V gene are GEAIGNYY and EKD. CDR3 bases: TGTGCCTGTGACACCGTAGGAGGTGGGGGATACGTATCCGATAAACTCATCTTT. Protein sequence: CACDTVGGGGYVSDKLIF.

Judged by abundance, this clone is medium-sized. The CDR3 DNA reads TGTGCCTCATCCTTCCTACCTGTACTGGGGGATACGCAGGTTAATAAACTCATCTTT. It specifies CASSFLPVLGDTQVNKLIF. The chain joins TRDV3 to TRDJ1, with 13 nucleotides matching TRDD3. CDR1 TVYSNPD and CDR2 GDNSRS come from the germline V gene (reference sequence). Trimming removed 4 bases from V and 6 bases from J; junction bases left unmatched: 23. The CDR3 is made up of 19 amino acids. Looking up the rest from reference TRDV3 and TRDJ1 gives the full variable domain: CDKVTQSSPDQTVASGSEVVLLCTYDTVYSNPDLFWYRIRPDYSFQFVFYGDNSRSEGADFTQGRFSVKHILTQKAFHLVISPVRTEDSATYYCASSFLPVLGDTQVNKLIFGKGTRVTVEP.

The J gene is TRDJ1, the V gene TRDV1; the match to TRDD3 covers 9 bases. TCRdb does not report a J gene; here it was assigned by matching the DNA to germline references. CDR3 length: 23 amino acids. Per germline, CDR1 TSWWSYY and CDR2 QGS. The trim removed 7 bases at V and 0 bases at J, leaving 30 bases unmatched. CDR3 coding DNA: TGTGCTCTTGATCTGCCGCAGGTTAACTGGGCTACTTTAACTGGGGGAAACACCGATAAACTCATCTTT. Its protein is CALDLPQVNWATLTGGNTDKLIF.